The entry below describes one T cell receptor (beta chain). The data were obtained in a study of blood T cell repertoires in COVID-19. Study as a whole: The United States, Italy and Spain supplied acute and convalescent COVID-19 samples. The analysed material was cDNA or gDNA that came from T cells, B-cell-depleted T cells, or PBMCs.

The V gene lost 1 base and the J gene lost 4 bases, with 12 bases spanning the gap. The germline gives CDR1 SGDLS, CDR2 YYNGEE. The CDR3 has 14 amino acids. Authors' data handling: Amplification of reference gene primers was used by the study to estimate nucleated cell counts. Assay: immunoSEQ multiplex PCR; the TCRdb copy retains only in-frame clones and omits some. That table is the source of V, J and clone size, and D and trimming were worked out from the DNA. The sample lists around 190,000 clones; 80% to 90% were seen once. The rearrangement links TRBV9 to TRBJ2-7; a possible D gene is TRBD2 (6 bases). The clonotype was recovered from a man aged 65 to 85 with active or convalescent COVID-19. Sequencing was performed on peripheral blood. The CDR3: CASSVQGEVYEQYF. The CDR3 bases are TGTGCCAGCAGCGTACAAGGGGAGGTTTACGAGCAGTACTTC.